This T cell receptor beta chain was observed in a study of blood T cell repertoires in COVID-19. Whole-study context: Both acute and convalescent COVID-19 samples were obtained from the United States, Italy and Spain.

As handled by the study authors: From reference gene primer amplification, estimates of nucleated cell counts were derived. Sequenced by immunoSEQ multiplex PCR; TCRdb stores in-frame clones only, minus some. The D gene and trimming were derived from the DNA, and the V and J assignments and clone size from that table. Among some 400,000 clones, 85% to 90% were seen once, and the ten largest hold 3%. Material for sequencing was peripheral blood. This receptor was identified in a human donor in a cohort sampled during active COVID-19.

The CDR3 region has the DNA TGTGCCACCAGTGATCCTAGCGGGGGTGATTTCAATGAGCAGTTCTTC. Its protein product is CATSDPSGGDFNEQFF. This chain uses TRBV24-1 with TRBJ2-1; 10 positions agree with TRBD2. The CDR3 is 16 amino acids. Germline assignment: CDR1 KGHDR and CDR2 SFDVKD. The V segment lost 3 bases and the J segment 6 bases; nucleotides outside the gene matches: 7.